This T cell receptor beta chain was recorded in a study of cytomegalovirus exposure and HLA in healthy donors. PCR was performed using 60 Vbeta and 13 Jbeta primers. Here immunoSEQ multiplex PCR was the method, and the copy in TCRdb shows in-frame clones only, minus some. The sample contains 120,000 to 150,000 clones, roughly 77% of which appear only once. This clone was seen once. The antigen is unknown. Findings of the study overall: There were around 160 TCR beta chains listed as cytomegalovirus-associated.

With 4 bases removed from V and 5 bases from J, the gap between germline ends came to 18 bases. Germline V gene sequence: CDR1 MDHEN, CDR2 SYDVKM. This CDR3 spans 15 amino acids. V gene TRBV28 combines with J gene TRBJ2-7; TRBD1 is a possible D gene (5 bases). The TCR originated in a woman aged 25 to 45 in good health and CMV-seronegative. Sample: PBMCs. The CDR3 DNA reads as TGTGCCAGCAGTTGGGGCCCTCGCTTGGGGAACGAGCAGTACGTC. Its protein is CASSWGPRLGNEQYV.